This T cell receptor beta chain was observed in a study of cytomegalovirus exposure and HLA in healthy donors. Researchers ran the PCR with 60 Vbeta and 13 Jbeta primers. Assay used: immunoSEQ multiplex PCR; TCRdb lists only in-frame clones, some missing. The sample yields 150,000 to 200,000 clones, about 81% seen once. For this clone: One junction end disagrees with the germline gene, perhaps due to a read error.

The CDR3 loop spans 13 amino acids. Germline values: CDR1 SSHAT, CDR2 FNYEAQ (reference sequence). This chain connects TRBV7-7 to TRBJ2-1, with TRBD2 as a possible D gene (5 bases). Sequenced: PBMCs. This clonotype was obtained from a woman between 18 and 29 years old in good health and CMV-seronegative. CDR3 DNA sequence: TGTGCTAGCAGCTTAGCGCTTACAGCCGAGCAGTTCTTC. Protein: CASSLALTAEQFF.